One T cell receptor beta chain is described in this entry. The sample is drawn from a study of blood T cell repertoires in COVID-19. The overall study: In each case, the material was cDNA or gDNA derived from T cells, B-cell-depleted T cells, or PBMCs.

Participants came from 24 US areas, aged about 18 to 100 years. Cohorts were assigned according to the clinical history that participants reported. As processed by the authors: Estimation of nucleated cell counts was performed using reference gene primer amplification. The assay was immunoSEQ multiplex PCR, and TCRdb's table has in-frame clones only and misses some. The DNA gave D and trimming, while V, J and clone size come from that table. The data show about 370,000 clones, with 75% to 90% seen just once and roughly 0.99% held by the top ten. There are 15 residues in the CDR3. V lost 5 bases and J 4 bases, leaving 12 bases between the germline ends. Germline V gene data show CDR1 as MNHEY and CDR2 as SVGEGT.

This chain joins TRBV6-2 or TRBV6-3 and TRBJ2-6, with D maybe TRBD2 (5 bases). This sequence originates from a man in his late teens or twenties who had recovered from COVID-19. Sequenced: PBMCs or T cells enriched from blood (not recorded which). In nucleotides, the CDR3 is TGTGCCAGCAGTACCAATGCGGGCGGGGCCAACGTCCTGACTTTC. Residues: CASSTNAGGANVLTF.